A selection of T cell receptor beta chains follows, all from one sample in a study of T cell responses to AZD1222 COVID-19 vaccine. Profiled with immunoSEQ multiplex PCR; TCRdb holds only in-frame clones, not every one. The sample comprises about 120,000 clones, roughly 90% of which are singletons, and under 4.5% rests with the top ten. The sample consisted of peripheral blood, taken on day 0 of AZD1222 vaccination. These receptors came from an adult in good health. Both conserved end residues are part of each CDR3. The D gene is left open where the match is weak. Clone size is stated in some rows and not others, as once, few, many or a class when expanded.

V	D	size	J	DNA	CDR3
TRBV6-5	TRBD1	.	TRBJ2-1	TGTGCCAGCAGGAGGGGACAGGGGGCAAGGAATGAGCAGTTCTTC	CASRRGQGARNEQFF
TRBV15	.	.	TRBJ1-3	TGTGCCACCAGCAGAGATCCAGGCCCCTCTGGAAACACCATATATTTT	CATSRDPGPSGNTIYF
TRBV5-1	.	.	TRBJ1-2	TGCGCCAGCAGCTTGGGGGAAAATGGCTACACCTTC	CASSLGENGYTF
TRBV4-2	.	.	TRBJ1-5	TGTGCCAGCAGCCAAATGGGGTTGCCCCCGGGACAGCCCCAGCATTTT	CASSQMGLPPGQPQHF
TRBV11-2	.	.	TRBJ1-2	TGTGCCAGCAGCTTAGATCTAGCGAGCTCGGAGTTTAACTATGGCTACACCTTC	CASSLDLASSEFNYGYTF
TRBV3-1/TRBV3-2	.	.	TRBJ1-5	TGTGCCAGCAGTCGGGATCGGCCCCAGCATTTT	CASSRDRPQHF
TRBV5-4	.	.	TRBJ1-1	TGTGCCAGCAGCGTGAGTAAGGGACACCCCTCAGGCACTGAAGCTTTCTTT	CASSVSKGHPSGTEAFF
TRBV3-1/TRBV3-2	TRBD1	.	TRBJ1-4	TGTGCCAGCAGCCAGAGGACAGGGAATGAAAAACTGTTTTTT	CASSQRTGNEKLFF
TRBV2	.	.	TRBJ2-1	TGTGCCAGCTCTCCTATTATGGCCTACAATGAGCAGTTCTTC	CASSPIMAYNEQFF
TRBV7-9	.	.	TRBJ2-7	TGTGCCAGCACCCCAAGCGTGGGCCCCTACGAGCAGTACTTC	CASTPSVGPYEQYF
TRBV27	.	.	TRBJ1-6	TGTGCCAGCAGTTTGACAGAACTTTCTAATTCACCCCTCCACTTT	CASSLTELSNSPLHF
TRBV10-3	.	once	TRBJ1-4	TGTGCCATCAGTGAGTCGGCGGGTTTGAGTGAAAAACTGTTTTTT	CAISESAGLSEKLFF
TRBV6-4	.	.	TRBJ1-5	TGTGCCAGCAGTGACGGGGCAGATAGCAATCAGCCCCAGCATTTT	CASSDGADSNQPQHF
TRBV19	TRBD1	.	TRBJ2-1	TGTGCCAGTAGTCTCCGGACAGGGAGGTCCTACAATGAGCAGTTCTTC	CASSLRTGRSYNEQFF
TRBV5-4	.	once	TRBJ1-2	TGTGCCAGCAGCTACCTTGGGGGCGAGGGCTACACCTTC	CASSYLGGEGYTF
TRBV6-1	.	.	TRBJ2-4	TGTGCCAGCAGTGAAGTGGGGAAAAACATTCAGTACTTC	CASSEVGKNIQYF
TRBV18	.	.	TRBJ2-7	TGTGCCAGCTCAAAACAGGGTCTCTCCTACGAGCAGTACTTC	CASSKQGLSYEQYF
TRBV5-1	.	.	TRBJ2-7	TGCGCCAGCAGCTCATGGCCGCAGGGAAGCTACGAGCAGTACTTC	CASSSWPQGSYEQYF
TRBV11-3	.	.	TRBJ2-1	TGTGCCAGCAGCCTGATGGGAGGTTTGATTCATGAGCAGTTCTTC	CASSLMGGLIHEQFF
TRBV7-9	.	.	TRBJ1-1	TGTGCCAGCAGCTTAACCCAGACAGGCACTGAAGCTTTCTTT	CASSLTQTGTEAFF
TRBV27	.	.	TRBJ1-5	TGTGCCAGCAGTTTAGTACAGAATCAGCCCCAGCATTTT	CASSLVQNQPQHF
TRBV9	TRBD2	.	TRBJ2-7	TGTGCCAGCAGCGTAGGCGGGACTAGCGGGTCCTACGAGCAGTACTTC	CASSVGGTSGSYEQYF
TRBV6-5	.	.	TRBJ2-5	TGTGCCAGCGGAGGGGGGGCTAAAGAGACCCAGTACTTC	CASGGGAKETQYF
TRBV9	.	.	TRBJ1-2	TGTGCCAGCAGCGTATCCAGGGGTGGGTTCTATGGCTACACCTTC	CASSVSRGGFYGYTF
TRBV5-1	TRBD1	.	TRBJ1-6	TGCGCCAGCAGCCCGACAGGGGGTGTTATCTCCTATAATTCACCCCTCCACTTT	CASSPTGGVISYNSPLHF
TRBV4-2	.	.	TRBJ2-2	TGTGCCAGCAGCCAAGAAATGACCCCCGGCGGCGGGGAGCTGTTTTTT	CASSQEMTPGGGELFF
TRBV7-2	.	.	TRBJ1-1	TGTGCCAGCAGCTTAAGCGGCAGGACCATGAACACTGAAGCTTTCTTT	CASSLSGRTMNTEAFF
TRBV5-6	TRBD1	.	TRBJ2-3	TGTGCCAGCAGCACCGGACAGGGAGAAAATACGCAGTATTTT	CASSTGQGENTQYF
TRBV11-2	.	.	TRBJ1-1	TGTGCCAGCAGCTTACCGTGGGCGGGTAGGACTGAAGCTTTCTTT	CASSLPWAGRTEAFF
TRBV18	.	.	TRBJ1-3	TGTGCCAGCTCACCACTCGGGAGGGACACGGCCCACTCTGGAAACACCATATATTTT	CASSPLGRDTAHSGNTIYF
TRBV10-3	.	.	TRBJ1-1	TGTGCCATCAATTCTGCCTCAGGGCAAGCTTTCTTT	CAINSASGQAFF
TRBV6-5	.	.	TRBJ1-4	TGTGCGGTAGCAGGACAGACGGGTGAAAAACTGTTTTTT	CAVAGQTGEKLFF
TRBV3-1/TRBV3-2	TRBD1	.	TRBJ1-2	TGTGCCAGCAGCCAAGATTCCAGGGGGGAGGGCTACACCTTC	CASSQDSRGEGYTF
TRBV5-1	.	.	TRBJ2-1	TGCGCCAGCAGCAGAGCGACTTTTAATGTGGACAATGAGCAGTTCTTC	CASSRATFNVDNEQFF
TRBV6-5	.	once	TRBJ2-4	TGTGCCAGCAGGCTTCAGAGGAGCGGAAACATTCAGTACTTC	CASRLQRSGNIQYF
TRBV9	.	.	TRBJ2-5	TGTGCCAGCAGCGTCGGGGGCAGGGACTCAACCCAAGAGACCCAGTACTTC	CASSVGGRDSTQETQYF
TRBV3-1/TRBV3-2	.	.	TRBJ1-2	TGTGCCAGCAGCCAACAGGGGAACTATGGCTACACCTTC	CASSQQGNYGYTF
TRBV27	.	.	TRBJ2-7	TGTGCCAGCAGTCCCTCGTCAGGCTACGAGCAGTACTTC	CASSPSSGYEQYF
TRBV10-3	TRBD2	.	TRBJ2-3	TGTGCCATCAAACTAGCGGGGGCCTTCACAGATACGCAGTATTTT	CAIKLAGAFTDTQYF
TRBV4-1	TRBD2	many	TRBJ2-7	TGCGCCAGCAGCCAAGCGGCTAGCGGGAACCTTCAGGAGCAGTACTTC	CASSQAASGNLQEQYF
TRBV7-9	.	.	TRBJ1-5	TGTGCCAGCAGCCCTGGGACCTCAAACCAGCCCCAGCATTTT	CASSPGTSNQPQHF
TRBV3-1/TRBV3-2	.	.	TRBJ1-1	TGTGCCAGCAGCCAAGTAGGAGTACAGGGTGGTTCTGAAGCTTTCTTT	CASSQVGVQGGSEAFF
TRBV4-2	.	.	TRBJ2-4	TGTGCCAGCAGCCAAGACGGTCCCATAGCCAAAAACATTCAGTACTTC	CASSQDGPIAKNIQYF
TRBV19	.	once	TRBJ1-2	TGTGCCAGTAGTATATCGAGAGGGGTAAGCGGCTACACCTTC	CASSISRGVSGYTF
TRBV18	.	.	TRBJ1-1	TGTGCCAGCTCACCACGGTCAGGGAAAGCGTACACTGAAGCTTTCTTT	CASSPRSGKAYTEAFF
TRBV7-3	.	.	TRBJ1-3	TGTGCCAGCAGCTTGGGGGCGAATGGTGGAAACACCATATATTTT	CASSLGANGGNTIYF
TRBV27	TRBD2	once	TRBJ2-1	TGTGCCAGCAGTTTGTGGACTAGAAGTTACCATGAGCAGTTCTTC	CASSLWTRSYHEQFF